This TCR beta chain was profiled in a study of T cell responses to AZD1222 COVID-19 vaccine. Overall study results and limits: In all cases, repertoires were sampled only after the peak T cell response. At baseline, just a handful of AZD1222 recipients tested seropositive. The donor cohort was predominantly white British with a female majority, and clonal diversity may have been underestimated.

Clones were sequenced by immunoSEQ multiplex PCR, and TCRdb holds only the in-frame ones, with some missing. This table has roughly 150,000 clones, approximately 91% appearing once. This clone is a singleton in its sample. Its antigen is undetermined. The J segment lost 1 base and the V segment lost 5 bases, leaving 7 bases of the junction unmatched. CDR3 size: 16 residues. Germline CDR1 SGHTA, CDR2 FQGTGA. The sequencing used peripheral blood, collected 28 days after the second AZD1222 dose. The receptor was derived from an adult who received the AZD1222 COVID-19 vaccine. This chain links TRBV7-3 with TRBJ2-2; TRBD1 matches at 7 bases. CDR3 protein: CASSPLGGQNTGELFF. The CDR3 DNA sequence: TGTGCCAGCAGCCCCCTAGGGGGCCAGAACACCGGGGAGCTGTTTTTT.